This TCR beta chain was sequenced for a study of T-cell reconstitution after alpha-beta-depleted transplantation in children. Unique molecular identifiers tagged the TCRbeta library. TCRdb re-analysed the PCR reads in MiXCR, keeping a single row per CDR3 protein. The table includes 600,000 or so distinct CDR3 sequences, about 21% detected once. V was cut by 6 bases and J by 4 bases, with 13 bases left in between. This CDR3 contains 15 residues. Overall study results and limits: T-cell counts and diversity at one year post-transplant came mainly from newly produced T cells. Two months or so post-transplant, alpha-beta T cells reportedly derived from several hundred expanded graft clones.

On this clonotype: Antigen unknown.

The source was PBMCs, mostly from graft donor cells, collected 360 days after TCRalphabeta/CD19-depleted stem cell transplant. The chain combines TRBV12-3 or TRBV12-4 with TRBJ2-6; D is uncertain. The source of this sequence is a boy under two years old who had a stem cell transplant for acute myeloid leukemia, so the T cells may come from the graft donor. The CDR3 loop is CASSSSVTGANVLTF. In nucleotides, the CDR3 is TGTGCCAGCAGCTCATCAGTAACGGGGGCCAACGTCCTGACTTTC.